This T cell receptor (beta chain) was profiled in a study of beta chain features in type 1 diabetes listed by TCRdb under 2018. General notes on the study: Patients and healthy donors did not differ in mean age, gender distribution, total cell number or subset yield. Across all samples, approximately 98,000,000 sorted cells were examined, and cell number per subset correlated strongly with RNA yield. The study compared the TCRB repertoires of sorted circulating CD4+ T cell subsets in recently diagnosed type 1 diabetes patients with those in matched healthy donors. Regulatory and stem cell-like memory subsets were isolated from only 8 patients and roughly 8 healthy donors, whereas naive and central memory subsets came from all 30 or so donors. Results the study describes overall, beyond this receptor: HLA sub-analyses involved small numbers of individuals, so any influence of HLA type on TCRB rearrangement remained unresolved. The naive, central memory and regulatory TCRB repertoires appeared to resemble one another more closely among patients than among healthy donors. Shorter templates might have been favored by PCR, but patient and control samples were amplified and corrected together, so both groups would have been affected equally by any skew. Patients with type 1 diabetes made fewer insertions and deleted more nucleotides at VDJ recombination sites, implying thymic rearrangement abnormalities. Because cDNA rather than genomic DNA was sequenced, highly expressing activated cells could have been over-represented, although no difference in activation and CD3 levels was found between groups. In all four CD4+ subsets, TCRB CDR3 length was moderately but significantly shorter in type 1 diabetes patients.

As encoded in the germline V gene, CDR1 is SGHTA while CDR2 is FQGNSA. The germline ends are 15 bases apart after V is trimmed by 0 bases and J by 4 bases. The CDR3 runs 16 amino acids, cysteine and phenylalanine included. Only the CDR3 part of the read is kept: 48 bases, read in frame from the first base. A single peripheral blood draw of around 0.11 L on average was collected from each donor into heparinised tubes. Naive, central memory, regulatory and stem cell-like memory CD4+ T cells were sorted on a BD FACSAria II using a panel including CD45RO, CCR7, CD25, CD127, CD95 and CD27. Every sorted population had a purity above 95%. PBMCs were isolated right away by Lymphoprep density gradient centrifugation and were stained directly, without culture. Samples were stained and sorted in pairs, with one healthy donor and one patient per experiment, so that batch effects were minimized. The High Capacity cDNA Reverse Transcription Kit was used to reverse transcribe all of the isolated RNA, meaning that expressed TCRB transcripts were what got sequenced. Deep immunoSEQ sequencing was applied to naive, central memory and regulatory T cell samples, giving an average of roughly 3.5 million total reads per sample. Sorted cells were lysed in RLT buffer and RNA was extracted with DNase-treated RNeasy Micro or Mini kits, depending on cell number. Each cell subset was processed on its own to prevent cross-contamination, while patient and healthy donor samples were processed together. Using the immunoSEQ multiplex PCR, TCRB sequences were amplified from cDNA into 87-bp fragments spanning the CDR3 region. Sequencing of the amplicons was done on the Illumina HiSeq platform. The paper's processing steps were these. PCR bias was computationally corrected using synthetic template baselines, reads within Hamming distance 2 were collapsed, and singletons that could not be merged were discarded. Reads were aligned against IMGT so that V, D and J genes, CDR3 length and insertions or deletions at six rearrangement sites could be assigned. Within each subset, clonotype counts were normalized to sorted cell number, and only after that were true diversity and Gini coefficients computed with the tcR R package. Repertoire sharing was quantified using the overlap coefficient calculated on TCRB nucleotide sequences. Out-of-frame TCRB sequences from naive cells were analyzed to stand in for the pre-selection repertoire. TCRdb took this table from immuneACCESS and kept in-frame rearrangements with V and J called. Such tables lack part of the clones; where checked against another copy, unresolved V genes explain under half of the gap, and the rest is unexplained. From that table come the V and J calls and clone size; the DNA was used to work out D and trimming. This sample lists under 450,000 clones; 14% were detected once. The ten largest clones represent less than 0.04% of the sample.

This clone has just a few counts. What antigen it recognizes has not been identified. Base qualities are not provided; no much larger clone lies one nucleotide away. The origin of this receptor is a man younger than 40 in good health. Sequenced sample: naive CD4+ T cells from blood. The cell subset or site label on this specimen signifies: true naive CD4+ T cells. This chain is built from TRBV7-2 and TRBJ1-2, with no D gene named confidently. The sequence in DNA is TGTGCCAGCAGCTTAGCGCAGCCTAAGGGAGGCTATGGCTACACCTTC. It translates as CASSLAQPKGGYGYTF.